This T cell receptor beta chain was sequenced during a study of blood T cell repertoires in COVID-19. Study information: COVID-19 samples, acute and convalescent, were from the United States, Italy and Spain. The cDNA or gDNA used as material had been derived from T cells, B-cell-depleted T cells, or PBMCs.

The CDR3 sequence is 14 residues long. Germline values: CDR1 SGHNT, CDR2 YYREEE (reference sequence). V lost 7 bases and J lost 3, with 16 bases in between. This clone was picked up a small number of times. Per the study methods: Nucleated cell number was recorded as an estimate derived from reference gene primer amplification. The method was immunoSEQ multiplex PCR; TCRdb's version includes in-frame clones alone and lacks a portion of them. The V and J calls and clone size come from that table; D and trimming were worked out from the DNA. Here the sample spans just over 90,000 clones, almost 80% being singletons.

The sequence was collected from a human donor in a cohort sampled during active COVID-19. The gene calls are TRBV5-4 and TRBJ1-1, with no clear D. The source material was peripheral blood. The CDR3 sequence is CASGAYLRDTEAFF. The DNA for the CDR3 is TGTGCCAGCGGCGCGTACTTACGGGACACTGAAGCTTTCTTT.